The rows below give T cell receptor beta chains drawn from one sample of a study of blood T cell repertoires in COVID-19. Profiling relied on immunoSEQ multiplex PCR, and the TCRdb table lists in-frame clones only, not all of them. The sample gives hundreds of thousands of clones, 65% to 90% of which show up once; 7.1% is in the top ten. Sequenced: peripheral blood. The receptors come from a woman aged 55-70 years with COVID-19, enrolled during active disease. CDR3s include the opening cysteine and the closing phenylalanine or tryptophan. The D gene is left open where the match is weak. Clone size is stated in some rows and not others, as once, few, many or a class when expanded.

cdr3_aa cdr3_nt clone_size j_call v_call d_call
CASSWAPTSGGRDTQYF TGTGCCAGCAGCTGGGCCCCAACTAGCGGGGGTCGTGATACGCAGTATTTT NA TRBJ2-3 TRBV7-9 TRBD2
CASSSTGTGNEQYF TGTGCCAGCAGCTCCACCGGGACAGGGAACGAGCAGTACTTC NA TRBJ2-7 TRBV9 TRBD1
CASSSPASGDRGYTF TGTGCCAGCAGTTCCCCGGCATCGGGGGACCGGGGCTACACCTTC NA TRBJ1-2 TRBV27 NA
CASSYSGKVGYTF TGTGCCAGCAGTTACTCCGGGAAAGTGGGCTACACCTTC NA TRBJ1-2 TRBV6-5 NA
CASSPMGAGETQYF TGTGCCAGCTCACCCATGGGGGCAGGGGAGACCCAGTACTTC NA TRBJ2-5 TRBV18 NA
CASSLWHGETQYF TGTGCCAGCAGTTTGTGGCACGGGGAGACCCAGTACTTC NA TRBJ2-5 TRBV27 NA
CSVEAEWRTTEAFF TGCAGCGTTGAAGCCGAGTGGAGGACCACTGAAGCTTTCTTT NA TRBJ1-1 TRBV29-1 NA
CSSRTGSTGELFF TGCAGCTCCCGGACAGGGAGCACCGGGGAGCTGTTTTTT once TRBJ2-2 TRBV29-1 TRBD1
CASSRGLAGGTGELFF TGTGCCAGCAGCAGAGGACTAGCGGGGGGAACCGGGGAGCTGTTTTTT NA TRBJ2-2 TRBV3-1/TRBV3-2 TRBD2
CASSPGESKEKLFF TGTGCCAGCAGTCCTGGGGAGAGCAAAGAAAAACTGTTTTTT NA TRBJ1-4 TRBV27 NA
CASSLGGARGAFF TGTGCCAGCAGTTTGGGGGGGGCTCGGGGAGCTTTCTTT NA TRBJ1-1 TRBV12-3/TRBV12-4 NA
CASSQSLAEVRTEAFF TGCGCCAGCAGCCAAAGCCTGGCGGAGGTTAGGACTGAAGCTTTCTTT NA TRBJ1-1 TRBV4-1 NA
CASSLGSGGYNEQFF TGTGCCAGCAGCTTAGGTAGCGGGGGTTACAATGAGCAGTTCTTC few TRBJ2-1 TRBV7-3 TRBD2
CASSEGVAGPETQYF TGTGCCAGCAGTGAAGGAGTAGCGGGGCCAGAGACCCAGTACTTC NA TRBJ2-5 TRBV6-1 TRBD2
CASSEEGTYGYTF TGTGCCAGCAGTGAAGAGGGGACATATGGCTACACCTTC NA TRBJ1-2 TRBV2 NA
CASSLARGGDDEQFF TGCGCCAGCAGCCTTGCTCGCGGGGGGGACGATGAGCAGTTCTTC NA TRBJ2-1 TRBV5-1 TRBD2
CASSQISDRGEEYGYTF TGTGCCAGCAGTCAAATCTCGGACAGGGGTGAAGAATATGGCTACACCTTC few TRBJ1-2 TRBV13 TRBD1
CASSTSGGETQYF TGTGCCAGCAGTACTAGCGGGGGTGAGACCCAGTACTTC NA TRBJ2-5 TRBV12-3/TRBV12-4 TRBD2
CASSRGQGLSEQQFF TGTGCCAGCAGCAGGGGACAGGGGTTGAGTGAGCAGCAGTTCTTC NA TRBJ2-1 TRBV5-4 TRBD1
CASSASGGMEDTQYF TGTGCCAGCAGCGCAAGCGGGGGGATGGAAGATACGCAGTATTTT NA TRBJ2-3 TRBV9 TRBD2
CASPGEGFNYGYTF TGTGCCTCGCCCGGGGAGGGATTTAACTATGGCTACACCTTC NA TRBJ1-2 TRBV2 NA
CASRDASEGEQYF TGTGCCAGCAGGGATGCCTCGGAGGGCGAGCAGTACTTC few TRBJ2-7 TRBV11-3 NA
CASSLRGSVGYTF TGTGCCAGCAGCTTGAGAGGGTCAGTTGGCTACACCTTC NA TRBJ1-2 TRBV5-8 NA
CASSPPYTGELFF TGTGCCAGCTCACCACCCTACACCGGGGAGCTGTTTTTT NA TRBJ2-2 TRBV18 NA
CASSPRTGEAYEQYF TGTGCCAGCAGCCCAAGGACAGGGGAGGCCTACGAGCAGTACTTC once TRBJ2-7 TRBV7-9 TRBD1
CASKDSGTDGYTF TGTGCCAGCAAAGACTCCGGGACAGACGGCTACACCTTC NA TRBJ1-2 TRBV6-5 TRBD1
CASAPAPGTDTQYF TGCGCCAGCGCTCCCGCCCCAGGGACAGATACGCAGTATTTT NA TRBJ2-3 TRBV5-1 NA
CASSLVDSVSYEQYF TGCGCCAGCAGCTTGGTGGACAGTGTCTCCTACGAGCAGTACTTC NA TRBJ2-7 TRBV5-1 NA
CASSSTVFISYNEQFF TGCGCCAGCAGCTCCACGGTATTTATATCCTACAATGAGCAGTTCTTC NA TRBJ2-1 TRBV5-1 NA
CASSLRTSRGYGYTF TGTGCCAGCAGCTTACGGACATCGCGGGGCTATGGCTACACCTTC NA TRBJ1-2 TRBV5-6 NA
CASSQGTGFYGYTF TGTGCCAGCAGCCAAGGGACAGGGTTCTATGGCTACACCTTC NA TRBJ1-2 TRBV3-1/TRBV3-2 TRBD1